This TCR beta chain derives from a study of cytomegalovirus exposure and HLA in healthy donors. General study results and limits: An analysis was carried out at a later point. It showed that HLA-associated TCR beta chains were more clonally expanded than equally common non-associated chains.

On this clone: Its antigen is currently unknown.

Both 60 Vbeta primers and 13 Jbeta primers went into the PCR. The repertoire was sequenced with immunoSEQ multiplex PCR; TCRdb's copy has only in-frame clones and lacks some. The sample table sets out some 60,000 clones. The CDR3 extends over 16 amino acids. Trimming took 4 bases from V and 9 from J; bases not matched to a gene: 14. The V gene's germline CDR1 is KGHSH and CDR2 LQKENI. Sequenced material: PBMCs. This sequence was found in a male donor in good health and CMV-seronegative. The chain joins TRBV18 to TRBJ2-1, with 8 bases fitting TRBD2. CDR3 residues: CASSLSSGSRGGEQFF. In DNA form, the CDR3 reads TGTGCCAGCTCACTCTCTAGCGGGTCCCGTGGGGGTGAGCAGTTCTTC.